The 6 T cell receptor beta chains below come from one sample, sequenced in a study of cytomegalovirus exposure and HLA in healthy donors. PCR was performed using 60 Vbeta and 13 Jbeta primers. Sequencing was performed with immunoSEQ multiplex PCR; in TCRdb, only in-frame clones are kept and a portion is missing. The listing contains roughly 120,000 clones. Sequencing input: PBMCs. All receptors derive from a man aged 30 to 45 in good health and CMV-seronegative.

CDR3 nucleotide sequence: TGCGCCAGCGTTAAGGCTGGGGGCTTGAACACTGAAGCTTTCTTT. Its protein is CASVKAGGLNTEAFF. The chain recombines TRBV5-1 with TRBJ1-1; weak D call: TRBD1 (6 bases). CDR1 and CDR2 (germline): SGHRS, YFSETQ. Trimming left V 7 bases short and J 0 bases short, with 16 bases between. The CDR3 covers 15 residues. The whole variable domain, remainder taken from reference TRBV5-1 and TRBJ1-1, is KAGVTQTPRYLIKTRGQQVTLSCSPISGHRSVSWYQQTPGQGLQFLFEYFSETQRNKGNFPGRFSGRQFSNSRSEMNVSTLELGDSALYLCASVKAGGLNTEAFFGQGTRLTVV.

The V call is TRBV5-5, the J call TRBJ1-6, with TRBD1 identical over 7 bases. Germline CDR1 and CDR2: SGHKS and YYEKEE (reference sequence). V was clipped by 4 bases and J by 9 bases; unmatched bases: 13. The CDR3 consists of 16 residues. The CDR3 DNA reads TGTGCCAGCAGCCGGGACAGTGGCCGCTTAGGTTCACCCCTCCACTTT. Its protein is CASSRDSGRLGSPLHF.

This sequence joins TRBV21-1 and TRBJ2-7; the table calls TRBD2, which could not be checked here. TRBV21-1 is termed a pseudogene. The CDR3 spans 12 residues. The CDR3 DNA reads TGTGCCGTCCGTCGAAGGCGGTACGAGCAGTACTTC. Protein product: CAVRRRRYEQYF.

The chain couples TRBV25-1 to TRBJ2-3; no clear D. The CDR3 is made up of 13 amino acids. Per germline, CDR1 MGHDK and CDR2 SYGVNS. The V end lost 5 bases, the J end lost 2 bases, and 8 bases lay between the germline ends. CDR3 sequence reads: CASSPPITDTQYF. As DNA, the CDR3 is TGTGCCAGCAGTCCCCCCATCACAGATACGCAGTATTTT.

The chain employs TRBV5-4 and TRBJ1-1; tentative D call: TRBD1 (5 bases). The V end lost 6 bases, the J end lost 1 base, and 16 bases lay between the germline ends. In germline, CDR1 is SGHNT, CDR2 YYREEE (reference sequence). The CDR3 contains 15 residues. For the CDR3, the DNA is TGTGCCAGCACAGGGCAGGGAGGAAAGAACACTGAAGCTTTCTTT. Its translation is CASTGQGGKNTEAFF. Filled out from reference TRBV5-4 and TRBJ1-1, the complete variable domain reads ETGVTQSPTHLIKTRGQQVTLRCSSQSGHNTVSWYQQALGQGPQFIFQYYREEENGRGNFPPRFSGLQFPNYSSELNVNALELDDSALYLCASTGQGGKNTEAFFGQGTRLTVV.

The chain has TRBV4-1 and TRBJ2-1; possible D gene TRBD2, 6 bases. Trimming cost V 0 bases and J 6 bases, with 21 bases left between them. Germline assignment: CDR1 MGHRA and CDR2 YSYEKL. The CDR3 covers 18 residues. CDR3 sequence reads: CASSQEHFGGVVGNEQFF. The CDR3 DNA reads TGCGCCAGCAGCCAAGAGCACTTTGGCGGGGTCGTAGGCAATGAGCAGTTCTTC.